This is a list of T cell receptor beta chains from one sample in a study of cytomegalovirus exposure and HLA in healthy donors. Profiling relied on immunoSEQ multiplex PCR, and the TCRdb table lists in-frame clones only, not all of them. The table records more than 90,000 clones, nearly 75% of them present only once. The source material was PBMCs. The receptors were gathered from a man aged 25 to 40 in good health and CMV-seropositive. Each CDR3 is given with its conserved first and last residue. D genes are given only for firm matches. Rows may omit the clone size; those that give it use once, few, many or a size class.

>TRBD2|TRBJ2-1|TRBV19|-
CASSTGTSYNEQFF
TGTGCCAGTAGTACCGGGACTAGTTACAATGAGCAGTTCTTC
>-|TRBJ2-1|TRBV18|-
CASSPRAGIDSEQFF
TGTGCCAGCTCACCAAGGGCAGGGATCGACAGTGAGCAGTTCTTC
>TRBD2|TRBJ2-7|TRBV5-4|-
CASSTLAGGPKEQYF
TGTGCCAGCAGCACCTTAGCGGGGGGGCCTAAAGAGCAGTACTTC
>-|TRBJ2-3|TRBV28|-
CASTEGGVTDTQYF
TGTGCCAGCACCGAAGGGGGGGTGACAGATACGCAGTATTTT
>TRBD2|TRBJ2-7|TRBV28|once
CASSLRLAGGEQYF
TGTGCCAGCAGCCTAAGGCTAGCGGGGGGCGAGCAGTACTTC
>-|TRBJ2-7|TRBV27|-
CASSLGYRESSYEQYF
TGTGCCAGCAGTTTGGGGTACAGGGAAAGTTCCTACGAGCAGTACTTC
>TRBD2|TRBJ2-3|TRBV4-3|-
CASSQETLLAGAPFDTDTQYF
TGCGCCAGCAGCCAGGAGACCCTACTAGCGGGGGCCCCGTTTGACACAGATACGCAGTATTTT
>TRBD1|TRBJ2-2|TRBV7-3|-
CASSPPGQGVTGELFF
TGTGCCAGCAGTCCGCCGGGACAGGGGGTTACCGGGGAGCTGTTTTTT
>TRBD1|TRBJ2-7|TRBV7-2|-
CASRFITGGEQYF
TGTGCCAGCAGGTTTATTACAGGGGGCGAGCAGTACTTC
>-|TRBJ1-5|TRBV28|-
CASRLGGREPQHF
TGTGCCAGCAGATTGGGGGGTCGGGAGCCCCAGCATTTT
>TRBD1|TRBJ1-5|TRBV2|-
CASKAGTGFNQPQHF
TGTGCCAGCAAAGCGGGGACAGGGTTCAATCAGCCCCAGCATTTT
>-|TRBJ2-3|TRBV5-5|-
CASSLGPRPSSTDTQYF
TGTGCCAGCAGCTTGGGACCCAGGCCTTCTAGCACAGATACGCAGTATTTT
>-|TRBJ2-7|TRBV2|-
CASSPLANSYEQYF
TGTGCCAGCAGTCCGCTAGCGAACTCCTACGAGCAGTACTTC
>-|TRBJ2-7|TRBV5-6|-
CASSPAAGSYEQYF
TGTGCCAGCAGCCCCGCAGCGGGCTCCTACGAGCAGTACTTC
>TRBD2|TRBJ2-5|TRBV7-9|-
CASSPTSVETQYF
TGTGCCAGCAGCCCGACTAGCGTGGAGACCCAGTACTTC
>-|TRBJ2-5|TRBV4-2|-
CASSQARRGFLNWGPGTQYF
TGTGCCAGCAGCCAAGCCCGAAGGGGGTTCCTGAACTGGGGTCCTGGAACCCAGTACTTC
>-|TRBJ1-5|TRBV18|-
CASSTGRGATRGNQPQHF
TGTGCCAGCTCAACCGGACGGGGGGCAACGAGAGGCAATCAGCCCCAGCATTTT
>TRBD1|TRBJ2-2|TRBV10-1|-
CASSPLGQVVEKLFF
TGCGCCAGCAGTCCCTTGGGACAGGTGGTAGAGAAGCTGTTTTTT
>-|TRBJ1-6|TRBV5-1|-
CASMYRNSPLHF
TGCGCCAGCATGTACCGGAATTCACCCCTCCACTTT
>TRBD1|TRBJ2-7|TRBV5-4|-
CASSGQGPYEQYF
TGTGCCAGCAGCGGACAGGGACCATACGAGCAGTACTTC
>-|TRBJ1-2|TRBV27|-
CASSLDGGNGYTF
TGTGCCAGCAGTTTGGACGGGGGAAATGGCTACACCTTC
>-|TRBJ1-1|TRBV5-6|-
CASSLVGGDTEAFF
TGTGCCAGCAGCTTGGTAGGGGGGGACACTGAAGCTTTCTTT
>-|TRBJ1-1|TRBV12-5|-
CASGLARGTEAFF
TGTGCTAGTGGTTTGGCAAGGGGCACTGAAGCTTTCTTT
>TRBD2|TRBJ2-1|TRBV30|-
CAWSTSGGYNEQFF
TGTGCCTGGTCGACTAGCGGGGGGTACAATGAGCAGTTCTTC
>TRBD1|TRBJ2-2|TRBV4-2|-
CASSQDRRTGEAGELFF
TGTGCCAGCAGCCAAGATAGGAGGACAGGGGAAGCCGGGGAGCTGTTTTTT
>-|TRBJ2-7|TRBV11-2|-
CASSLRAGETYEQYF
TGTGCCAGCAGCTTAAGAGCAGGGGAGACCTACGAGCAGTACTTC
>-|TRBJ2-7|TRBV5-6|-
CASSFGGSYEQYF
TGTGCCAGCAGCTTTGGAGGGTCCTACGAGCAGTACTTC
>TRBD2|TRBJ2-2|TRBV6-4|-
CASSDSGGAGELFF
TGTGCCAGCAGTGACAGCGGGGGGGCCGGGGAGCTGTTTTTT
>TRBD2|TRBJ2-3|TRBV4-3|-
CASSQDRSGGRDTQYF
TGCGCCAGCAGCCAAGACAGGAGCGGGGGGAGGGATACGCAGTATTTT
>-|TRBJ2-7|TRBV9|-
CASSVGRGSYEQYF
TGTGCCAGCAGCGTAGGCCGGGGTTCCTACGAGCAGTACTTC
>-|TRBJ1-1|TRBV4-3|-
CASSQDLTQTNTEAFF
TGCGCCAGCAGCCAAGATCTCACGCAAACTAACACTGAAGCTTTCTTT
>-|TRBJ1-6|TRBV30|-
CAWSVQKGGNSPLHF
TGTGCCTGGAGTGTACAGAAAGGGGGTAATTCACCCCTCCACTTT
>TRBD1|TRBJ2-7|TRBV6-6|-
CASRLDGTGGNEQYF
TGTGCCAGCAGACTGGATGGGACAGGGGGCAACGAGCAGTACTTC
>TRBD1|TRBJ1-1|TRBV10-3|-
CAISEYRGDTEAFF
TGTGCCATCAGTGAGTACAGGGGGGACACTGAAGCTTTCTTT
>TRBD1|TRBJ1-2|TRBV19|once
CASSPIDRVGGYTF
TGTGCCAGTAGTCCAATCGACAGGGTGGGAGGCTACACCTTC
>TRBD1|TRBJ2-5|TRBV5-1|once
CASSWERTGPKETQYF
TGCGCCAGCAGCTGGGAAAGGACAGGGCCCAAAGAGACCCAGTACTTC
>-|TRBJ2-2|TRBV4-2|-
CASSQQTVNTGELFF
TGTGCCAGCAGCCAACAGACAGTTAACACCGGGGAGCTGTTTTTT
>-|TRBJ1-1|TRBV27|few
CASSFFRGNTEAFF
TGTGCCAGCAGTTTCTTTCGGGGGAACACTGAAGCTTTCTTT
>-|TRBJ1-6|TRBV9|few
CASSVADRSESPLHF
TGTGCCAGCAGCGTTGCTGACAGGTCGGAATCACCCCTCCACTTT
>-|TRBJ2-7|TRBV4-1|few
CASSQARDYEQYF
TGCGCCAGCAGCCAAGCACGGGACTACGAGCAGTACTTC
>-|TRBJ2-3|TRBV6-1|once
CASSELQLAILTDTQYF
TGTGCCAGCAGTGAACTTCAACTAGCCATTTTAACAGATACGCAGTATTTT
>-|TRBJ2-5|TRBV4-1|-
CASSQDLSRRETQYF
TGCGCCAGCAGCCAAGATCTATCCAGGAGGGAGACCCAGTACTTC
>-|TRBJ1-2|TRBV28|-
CASSLGGAGKKNTF
TGTGCCAGCAGTTTGGGGGGGGCGGGTAAGAAAAACACCTTC
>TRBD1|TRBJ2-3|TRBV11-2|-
CASSLDRGTDTQYF
TGTGCCAGCAGCTTGGACAGGGGCACAGATACGCAGTATTTT
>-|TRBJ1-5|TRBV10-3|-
CAISDAGRGYQPQHF
TGTGCCATCAGTGATGCGGGGAGGGGGTATCAGCCCCAGCATTTT
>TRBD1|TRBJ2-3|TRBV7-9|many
CASSSPGTGVIDTQYF
TGTGCCAGCAGCTCACCCGGGACAGGGGTAATAGATACGCAGTATTTT
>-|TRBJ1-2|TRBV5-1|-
CASSLGQQTYGYTF
TGCGCCAGCAGCCTCGGACAGCAGACGTATGGCTACACCTTC
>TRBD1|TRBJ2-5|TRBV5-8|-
CASSAGTGVVETQYF
TGTGCCAGCAGTGCCGGGACAGGGGTAGTTGAGACCCAGTACTTC
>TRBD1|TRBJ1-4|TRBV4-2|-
CASSQDGTGASNEKLFF
TGTGCCAGCAGCCAAGATGGGACAGGGGCCTCTAATGAAAAACTGTTTTTT
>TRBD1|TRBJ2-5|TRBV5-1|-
CASSWGTAYEETQYF
TGCGCCAGCAGCTGGGGGACAGCCTACGAAGAGACCCAGTACTTC
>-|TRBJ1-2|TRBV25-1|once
CASSEWGGPCGYTF
TGTGCCAGCAGTGAATGGGGGGGACCATGTGGCTACACCTTC
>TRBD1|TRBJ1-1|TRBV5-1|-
CASSFNEGATEAFF
TGCGCCAGCAGCTTTAATGAGGGGGCCACTGAAGCTTTCTTT